The 27 T cell receptor beta chains presented below share a single source sample, sequenced in a study of blood T cells in healthy people across ages. Primers used in a second PCR of about 7 to 12 cycles were a sample-barcoded 5' primer and a J-beta primer mix. TCRdb ran MiXCR on the 5' RACE reads and lists one entry per CDR3 protein. The sample lists 780,000 or so distinct CDR3 sequences; 56% were seen once. Source material: blood. The receptors originated from a man aged 35 to 55 in good health.

The chain has TRBV6-1 and TRBJ1-1, with a weak D call TRBD1 (6 bases). V lost 7 bases to trimming and J lost 5 bases, with 17 bases between them. Germline V CDR1 and CDR2: MNHNS, SASEGT. This CDR3 is 14 amino acids long. This CDR3 reads CASKGIRGSTEAFF. The CDR3 DNA is TGTGCCAGCAAAGGGATCAGGGGAAGTACTGAAGCTTTCTTT.

This clonotype was counted only a few times. This chain joins TRBV6-2 or TRBV6-3 and TRBJ2-1; D is unresolved. The V gene's germline CDR1 is MNHEY and CDR2 SVGEGT. CDR3 length equals 13 residues. The germline V and J ends were trimmed by 0 bases and 4 bases, with 4 bases remaining between them. The DNA for the CDR3 is TGTGCCAGCAGTTACTCTAATTACAATGAGCAGTTCTTC. Translated, it gives CASSYSNYNEQFF.

The rearrangement links TRBV9 to TRBJ2-1; D ambiguous. CDR1 is SGDLS and CDR2 is YYNGEE in the germline V gene. CDR3 length: 14 residues. Trimming removed 0 bases from V and 0 bases from J, with 4 bases in between. The CDR3 here is CASSVGNSYNEQFF. The CDR3 region has the DNA TGTGCCAGCAGCGTAGGGAACTCCTACAATGAGCAGTTCTTC.

The sample holds one count of this clonotype. The chain uses TRBV4-3 and TRBJ2-1; 8 bases align to TRBD2. V lost 0 bases to trimming and J lost 7 bases; unmatched junction nucleotides: 8. CDR3 length: 16 amino acids. Germline-derived CDR1 and CDR2 are LGHNA and YSLEER. CDR3 region: CASSQDRAGGRNEQFF. The DNA for the CDR3 is TGCGCCAGCAGCCAAGATCGGGCGGGAGGACGTAATGAGCAGTTCTTC.

The chain uses TRBV28 and TRBJ1-2; TRBD1 aligns across 9 bases. V trimming: 5 bases; J trimming: 4 bases; junction bases outside the gene matches: 5. This CDR3 comprises 14 residues. From germline, CDR1 is MDHEN and CDR2 SYDVKM. CDR3 loop: CASSPQGAGYGYTF. In nucleotides, the CDR3 is TGTGCCAGCAGTCCACAGGGGGCGGGCTATGGCTACACCTTC.

This clonotype was found a few times. V is TRBV29-1 and J is TRBJ2-5; tentative D call: TRBD2 (7 bases). The CDR3 runs 14 residues. The germline gives CDR1 SQVTM, CDR2 ANQGSEA. Trimming removed 6 bases at V and 4 bases at J, with 18 bases between. CDR3 protein: CSVAMGGAGETQYF. In DNA, the CDR3 is TGCAGCGTCGCCATGGGGGGGGCCGGAGAGACCCAGTACTTC.

This sequence joins TRBV7-3 and TRBJ1-1; D is possibly TRBD1 (5 bases). The CDR3 has 13 residues. V was clipped by 6 bases and J by 5 bases, with 13 bases between them. Per the germline V gene, CDR1 is SGHTA and CDR2 is FQGTGA. The CDR3 is CASRGAGNTEAFF. The CDR3, as DNA: TGTGCCAGCAGAGGGGCGGGGAATACTGAAGCTTTCTTT.

V and J are TRBV7-8 and TRBJ2-3, with D tentatively TRBD2 (6 bases). The CDR3 runs 13 residues. V lost 5 bases to trimming and J lost 8 bases, with 14 bases between them. Germline V gene lookup returns CDR1 SGHVS and CDR2 FQNEAQ. The CDR3 reads CASSPAGGATQYF. CDR3 coding DNA: TGTGCCAGCAGCCCCGCTGGAGGGGCTACGCAGTATTTT.

The DNA of the CDR3 is TGTGCCAGCACACAGGACACAGATACGCAGTATTTT. Encoded protein: CASTQDTDTQYF. The chain joins TRBV2 to TRBJ2-3, with D perhaps TRBD1 (5 bases). The germline V gene has CDR1 SNHLY and CDR2 FYNNEI. V gave up 7 bases and J gave up 2 bases, with 7 bases separating them. The CDR3 covers 12 residues.

The V and J genes are TRBV12-3 or TRBV12-4 and TRBJ2-7; 7 bases align to TRBD2. The J call is uncertain, as TRBJ2-5 better fits the DNA end. This CDR3 spans 14 amino acids. This CDR3 reads CASRGAGSQETQYF. The CDR3 DNA reads TGTGCCAGCAGAGGAGCGGGATCTCAAGAGACCCAGTACTTC.

The gene calls are TRBV3-1 and TRBJ2-7; D is undetermined. The length of the CDR3 is 15 residues. The V and J ends lost 2 bases and 2 bases respectively, with 13 bases between them. Germline V lookup: CDR1 LGHDT, CDR2 YNNKEL (reference sequence). This chain's CDR3 is CASSQQAVGPYEQYF. The CDR3 DNA follows: TGTGCCAGCAGCCAACAGGCCGTAGGCCCCTACGAGCAGTACTTC.

The rearrangement uses TRBV2 and TRBJ2-3; 8 bases line up with TRBD2. Per the germline V gene, CDR1 is SNHLY and CDR2 is FYNNEI. CDR3 length equals 16 residues. J lost 4 bases, V lost 4 bases, and 10 bases had no gene match. This chain's CDR3 is CASSVRPGGGSDTQYF. The CDR3, as DNA: TGTGCCAGCAGTGTTCGCCCCGGGGGGGGTTCAGATACGCAGTATTTT.

About this clonotype: Its ends do not fully match the called genes, so a read error is possible. This chain links TRBV5-5 with TRBJ2-1; 10 bases align to TRBD2. The V gene's germline CDR1 is SGHKS and CDR2 YYEKEE (reference sequence). The length of the CDR3 is 16 residues. The CDR3 is CASSRASGRGLNEQFF. In nucleotides, the CDR3 is TGTGCCAGCAGCCGGGCCAGCGGGAGGGGGTTGAATGAACAGTTCTTC.

The chain couples TRBV15 to TRBJ2-5; no firm D call. CDR3 size: 12 residues. Germline CDR1 and CDR2: LNHNV and YYDKDF (reference sequence). Trimming cost V 5 bases and J 10 bases, with 14 bases left between them. This CDR3 is CATSPQRTDQYF. The CDR3 DNA follows: TGTGCCACCAGCCCCCAGAGAACTGACCAGTACTTC. The entire variable domain, with the rest obtained from reference TRBV15 and TRBJ2-5, is as follows: DAMVIQNPRYQVTQFGKPVTLSCSQTLNHNVMYWYQQKSSQAPKLLFHYYDKDFNNEADTPDNFQSRRPNTSFCFLDIRSPGLGDTAMYLCATSPQRTDQYFGPGTRLLVL.

The CDR3 DNA reads as TGTGCCAGCAGCCAAGTCAGACTAGCGGGCGAGCAGTACTTC. It yields the protein CASSQVRLAGEQYF. This chain links TRBV14 with TRBJ2-5; 10 positions agree with TRBD2. The J call is doubtful: the DNA matches TRBJ2-7 better. The CDR3 sequence is 14 residues long. The germline V gene encodes CDR1 SGHDN and CDR2 FVKESK.

The CDR3 region is CASIFYRESTEAFF. The DNA for the CDR3 is TGTGCCAGCATATTCTACAGGGAGAGCACTGAAGCTTTCTTT. The chain employs TRBV6-1 and TRBJ1-1; TRBD1 might be the D (6 bases). This CDR3 has 14 amino acids. Trimming pared 7 bases from V and 4 bases from J, leaving 16 bases between. Germline CDR1 MNHNS, CDR2 SASEGT.

This clonotype was seen a few times. V and J are TRBV7-6 and TRBJ1-2; 7 nucleotides align to TRBD1. This CDR3 spans 15 amino acids. V dropped 5 bases and J dropped 4; count of bases not matched to a gene: 10. Germline V gene lookup returns CDR1 SGHVS and CDR2 FNYEAQ. The CDR3 nucleotides read TGTGCCAGCAGCCCCCAGGAGGGGGCTATCTATGGCTACACCTTC. Amino acid sequence: CASSPQEGAIYGYTF. Full variable domain (rest looked up from reference TRBV7-6 and TRBJ1-2): GAGVSQSPRYKVTKRGQDVALRCDPISGHVSLYWYRQALGQGPEFLTYFNYEAQQDKSGLPNDRFSAERPEGSISTLTIQRTEQRDSAMYRCASSPQEGAIYGYTFGSGTRLTVV.

This clonotype was seen only a few times. One end of the junction is discordant with germline, which a read error may explain. The chain employs TRBV3-1 and TRBJ2-1, with TRBD2 matching over 9 bases. This CDR3 has 18 amino acids. Germline V lookup: CDR1 LGHDT, CDR2 YNNKEL (reference sequence). The CDR3 region has the DNA TGTGTCAGCAGCCAACAGGGACTAGCAGCCCACCTTTACAATGAGCAGTTCTTC. Amino acids: CVSSQQGLAAHLYNEQFF.

This clonotype was detected only a few times. The CDR3 DNA reads as TGTGCCAGCACCCTCGGGGGCGTAAATCAGCCCCAGCATTTT. Its protein product is CASTLGGVNQPQHF. V is TRBV12-3 or TRBV12-4 and J is TRBJ1-5, with D tentatively TRBD1 (6 bases). CDR3 length equals 14 residues. Trimming removed 7 bases from V and 4 bases from J, with 14 bases in between.

This clonotype occurred a few times. The gene calls are TRBV11-1 and TRBJ2-1; TRBD2 is a possible D gene (6 bases). Trimming pared 6 bases from V and 4 bases from J, leaving 13 bases between. The CDR3 is made up of 14 amino acids. CDR1 is SGHAT, CDR2 FQDESV, per germline (reference sequence). CDR3 DNA sequence: TGTGCCAGCAGTACCAGCGGGTCTTACAATGAGCAGTTCTTC. Protein sequence: CASSTSGSYNEQFF.

The chain recombines TRBV20-1 with TRBJ2-3; TRBD2 agrees at 8 bases. V gave up 6 bases and J gave up 2 bases; unmatched junction bases: 4. Germline CDR1 is DFQATT and CDR2 is SNEGSKA (reference sequence). CDR3 length equals 13 residues. CDR3 residues: CSATSGVTDTQYF. The CDR3 DNA reads TGCAGTGCCACTAGCGGCGTCACAGATACGCAGTATTTT.

In this sample, this clonotype turned up many times. The V and J genes are TRBV5-1 and TRBJ1-2; 9 positions match TRBD1. CDR1 SGHRS and CDR2 YFSETQ come from the germline V gene. The CDR3 covers 16 residues. The V segment lost 0 bases and the J segment 6 bases; nucleotides outside the gene matches: 9. The chain's CDR3 is CASSLGVTGGKDGYTF. The CDR3 DNA reads as TGCGCCAGCAGCTTGGGAGTGACAGGGGGGAAGGATGGCTACACCTTC.

The rearrangement joins TRBV28 to TRBJ2-1; TRBD2 aligns across 13 bases. Unmatched junction bases numbered 10, after V lost 6 bases and J lost 5 bases. The germline V gene has CDR1 MDHEN and CDR2 SYDVKM. This CDR3 region has 17 residues. Here the CDR3 DNA reads TGTGCCAGCAGACCACGCCTGGGACTAGCGGGGCACAATGAGCAGTTCTTC. Amino acid sequence: CASRPRLGLAGHNEQFF.

V gene TRBV7-9 combines with J gene TRBJ2-1, with D possibly being TRBD1 or TRBD2 (5 bases each). Looked up from germline, CDR1 is SEHNR and CDR2 is FQNEAQ (reference sequence). Trimming took 2 bases from V and 6 from J, leaving 20 bases between them. This CDR3 has 17 residues. In DNA, the CDR3 is TGTGCCAGCAGCTTAACGGGTCGGGGCCCACGATTCAATGAGCAGTTCTTC. Residues: CASSLTGRGPRFNEQFF.

The chain joins TRBV6-5 to TRBJ1-2, with D unclear. The ends were cut back, 5 bases at V and 2 bases at J, with 9 bases in the middle. Germline values: CDR1 MNHEY, CDR2 SVGAGI. The CDR3 is 13 residues long. The CDR3 DNA is TGTGCCAGCAGTAAGCTCCGGAACTATGGCTACACCTTC. It codes for CASSKLRNYGYTF.

The V call is TRBV7-2, the J call TRBJ2-1; D possibly corresponds to TRBD2 (6 bases). Looked up from germline, CDR1 is SGHTA and CDR2 is FQGNSA. The CDR3 consists of 17 residues. With 2 bases removed from V and 5 bases from J, the gap between germline ends came to 19 bases. CDR3 amino acids: CASSLFAGSPTDNEQFF. CDR3 DNA sequence: TGTGCCAGCAGCTTATTCGCGGGAAGCCCTACCGACAATGAGCAGTTCTTC.

This clonotype has a count of ten or more. This chain links TRBV7-2 with TRBJ2-5, with a tentative D call TRBD2 (6 bases). The length of the CDR3 is 13 residues. The germline V gene has CDR1 SGHTA and CDR2 FQGNSA. V shed 5 bases and J shed 3 bases, with 10 bases lying between them. CDR3 sequence (DNA): TGTGCCAGCAGCATGGGGGGTGAAGAGACCCAGTACTTC. Amino acids: CASSMGGEETQYF.